This T cell receptor beta chain originates from a study of PD-L1 blockade in urothelial cancer. Study information: As for prior chemotherapy regimens, patients had received 0 to 3. Investigators checked blood 3 weeks (second dose) and 6 weeks after treatment start.

This table comes from immunoSEQ multiplex PCR, and its TCRdb copy is limited to in-frame clones, with some not included. The sample lists tens of thousands of clones; around 88% were seen once. Anywhere from 1 to 8 samples came from each patient, spanning pretreatment and on-treatment. This receptor was identified in a man aged 60 to 69 with urothelial cancer. This sample comprised PBMCs, obtained around atezolizumab (anti-PD-L1) treatment.

CDR3 in DNA: TGTGCCAGCAGGAAGCGGGGGGCCAGCACAGATACGCAGTATTTT. As protein: CASRKRGASTDTQYF. The chain combines TRBV5-6 with TRBJ2-3, with 9 nucleotides matching TRBD2. With V trimmed by 5 bases and J by 0 bases, 4 bases remained unmatched. This CDR3 has 15 residues. The germline V gene has CDR1 SGHDT and CDR2 YYEEEE.